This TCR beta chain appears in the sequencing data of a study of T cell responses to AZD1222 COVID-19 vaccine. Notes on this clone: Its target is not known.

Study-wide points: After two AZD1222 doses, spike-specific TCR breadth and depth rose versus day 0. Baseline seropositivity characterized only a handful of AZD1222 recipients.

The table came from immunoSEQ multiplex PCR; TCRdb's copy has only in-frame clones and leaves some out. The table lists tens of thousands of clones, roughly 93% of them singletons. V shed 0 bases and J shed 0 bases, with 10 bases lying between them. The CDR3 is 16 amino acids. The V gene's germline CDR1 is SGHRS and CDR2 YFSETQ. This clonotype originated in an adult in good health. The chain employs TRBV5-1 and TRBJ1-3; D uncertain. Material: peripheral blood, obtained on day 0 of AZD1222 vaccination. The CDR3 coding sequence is TGCGCCAGCAGCTTGGCCCAGGCCAGCTCTGGAAACACCATATATTTT. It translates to CASSLAQASSGNTIYF. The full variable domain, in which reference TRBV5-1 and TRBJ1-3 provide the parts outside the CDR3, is KAGVTQTPRYLIKTRGQQVTLSCSPISGHRSVSWYQQTPGQGLQFLFEYFSETQRNKGNFPGRFSGRQFSNSRSEMNVSTLELGDSALYLCASSLAQASSGNTIYFGEGSWLTVV.